These 25 T cell receptor beta chains share one sample of origin, sequenced in a study of response to subunit inactivated influenza vaccine. Using its own MiXCR run on the RT-PCR reads, TCRdb lists one record per CDR3 protein. The sample has 250,000 to 350,000 distinct CDR3 sequences, over 20% seen once. The sample consisted of PBMCs from blood, taken about 19 months after vaccination. These receptors came from a man between 45 and 75 years old who received an inactivated influenza vaccine.

This clonotype was found a few times. V usage is TRBV20-1 and J usage is TRBJ2-7; 12 bases agree with TRBD2. The CDR3 has 14 amino acids. CDR1 and CDR2 from the germline V gene are DFQATT and SNEGSKA (reference sequence). V dropped 5 bases and J dropped 0; count of bases not matched to a gene: 2. CDR3 region: CSAQLAGGSYEQYF. The DNA of the CDR3 is TGCAGTGCTCAACTAGCGGGGGGCTCCTACGAGCAGTACTTC.

The J gene is TRBJ2-5, the V gene TRBV21-1; the DNA was not compared with TRBD1, the D call given in the table. TRBV21-1 counts as a pseudogene. The CDR3 loop spans 18 amino acids. In DNA form, the CDR3 reads TGTGCCAGCAGCAAAGTACCCCCTTTACCGGGGCTTCGAGAGACCCAGTACTTC. The encoded protein is CASSKVPPLPGLRETQYF.

The chain combines TRBV28 with TRBJ2-3; D is perhaps TRBD1 (5 bases). V lost 6 bases to trimming and J lost 6 bases, with 13 bases between them. The V gene's germline CDR1 is MDHEN and CDR2 SYDVKM. The CDR3 is made up of 13 amino acids. CDR3 in amino acids: CASRGLAADTQYF. The CDR3 DNA is TGTGCCAGCAGGGGGCTCGCCGCGGATACGCAGTATTTT. The variable domain in full, completed from reference TRBV28 and TRBJ2-3, reads DVKVTQSSRYLVKRTGEKVFLECVQDMDHENMFWYRQDPGLGLRLIYFSYDVKMKEKGDIPEGYSVSREKKERFSLILESASTNQTSMYLCASRGLAADTQYFGPGTRLTVL.

This clonotype showed up many times. The J gene is TRBJ1-5, the V gene TRBV6-5; D might be TRBD1 (5 bases). The CDR3 contains 16 residues. In germline, CDR1 is MNHEY, CDR2 SVGAGI. Trimming removed 2 bases from V and 1 base from J, with 12 bases in between. The CDR3 spells CASSYGRVTSNQPQHF. CDR3 coding DNA: TGTGCCAGCAGTTACGGCAGGGTAACAAGCAATCAGCCCCAGCATTTT.

This clonotype was counted ten times or more. This rearrangement joins TRBV4-1 to TRBJ1-2, with D unclear. Germline-derived CDR1 and CDR2 are MGHRA and YSYEKL. The CDR3 is 15 amino acids. The V and J ends lost 4 bases and 4 bases respectively, with 16 bases between them. The CDR3 DNA is TGCGCCAGCAGCCTACTCGGATCTGCGCCCTATGGCTACACCTTC. Translating it yields CASSLLGSAPYGYTF.

This clonotype was detected a few times. The genes are TRBV5-6 and TRBJ1-1; D is possibly TRBD1 (5 bases). The V and J ends lost 0 bases and 3 bases respectively, with 12 bases between them. Germline assignment: CDR1 SGHDT and CDR2 YYEEEE. This CDR3 contains 15 residues. CDR3 coding DNA: TGTGCCAGCAGCTTGGCCGGGGCGCTGGACACTGAAGCTTTCTTT. It specifies CASSLAGALDTEAFF.

This clonotype was counted between two and nine times. This chain's CDR3 is CSAREPSGGNTGELFF. Written as DNA, the CDR3 is TGCAGTGCTAGAGAGCCCTCCGGGGGGAACACCGGGGAGCTGTTTTTT. The chain uses TRBV20-1 and TRBJ2-2, with D perhaps TRBD2 (6 bases). The CDR3 runs 16 residues. Trimming removed 0 bases from V and 1 base from J, with 12 bases in between. CDR1 is DFQATT and CDR2 is SNEGSKA in the germline V gene (reference sequence).

Only one count was recorded for this clonotype. The chain is built from TRBV20-1 and TRBJ2-5; 8 bases line up with TRBD2. The CDR3 extends over 14 amino acids. CDR1 and CDR2 from the germline V gene are DFQATT and SNEGSKA (reference sequence). V shed 1 base and J 5 bases; nucleotides not matched to a gene: 6. CDR3 loop: CSARGGGFWETQYF. The CDR3 bases are TGCAGTGCTAGAGGCGGGGGGTTCTGGGAGACCCAGTACTTC.

This clonotype was observed a few times. The rearrangement links TRBV5-6 to TRBJ2-7, with D tentatively TRBD1 (6 bases). This CDR3 contains 14 residues. Trimming removed 0 bases from V and 7 bases from J, with 14 bases in between. Germline V lookup: CDR1 SGHDT, CDR2 YYEEEE. CDR3 residues: CASSLAGQSGEQYF. CDR3 nucleotides: TGTGCCAGCAGCTTGGCCGGACAGTCGGGGGAGCAGTACTTC.

CDR3 nucleotide sequence: TGTGCCAGCAGCCGGGGGCTGAATTCACCCCTCCACTTT. Translated: CASSRGLNSPLHF. The genes are TRBV7-3 and TRBJ1-6; maybe TRBD1 (6 bases). Per germline, CDR1 SGHTA and CDR2 FQGTGA. This CDR3 comprises 13 residues. Trimming left V 5 bases short and J 7 bases short, with 9 bases between.

V is TRBV6-1 and J is TRBJ1-2, with D perhaps TRBD1 (5 bases). This CDR3 is 14 amino acids long. The germline V gene encodes CDR1 MNHNS and CDR2 SASEGT. The V end was cut by 7 bases, the J end by 0 bases, with 12 bases between. The CDR3 is CASTSGEANYGYTF. DNA of the CDR3: TGTGCCAGCACGTCGGGGGAGGCTAACTATGGCTACACCTTC.

This clonotype was detected a few times. The chain carries TRBV2 and TRBJ1-2; D is uncertain. The CDR3 length is 12 residues. Germline V gene data show CDR1 as SNHLY and CDR2 as FYNNEI. V lost 6 bases, J lost 5 bases, and 10 bases lay in between. The CDR3 DNA follows: TGTGCCAGCAGGGTAATTGCGTATGGCTACACCTTC. Protein product: CASRVIAYGYTF.

This chain links TRBV7-9 with TRBJ1-4; possible D gene TRBD1, 5 bases. V was shortened by 7 bases and J by 3 bases, with 9 bases between the two germline ends. Germline loops: CDR1 SEHNR, CDR2 FQNEAQ (reference sequence). The CDR3 runs to 13 residues. The CDR3 DNA follows: TGTGCCAGCAATCAAGGGGCTAATGAAAAACTGTTTTTT. It codes for CASNQGANEKLFF.

This clonotype came up many times. This chain connects TRBV10-3 to TRBJ1-4; tentative D call: TRBD1 (6 bases). The CDR3 runs 13 residues. From germline, CDR1 is ENHRY and CDR2 SYGVKD. Trimming removed 2 bases from V and 8 bases from J, with 9 bases in between. CDR3 bases: TGTGCCATCAGTGAGCCTACAGGGGAAAAACTGTTTTTT. Protein: CAISEPTGEKLFF.

There are a few counts of this clonotype. J is TRBJ2-1 and V is TRBV24-1, with a tentative D call TRBD1 (5 bases). The V end was cut by 1 base, the J end by 8 bases, with 17 bases between. This CDR3 has 16 amino acids. Germline CDR1 reads KGHDR; CDR2 reads SFDVKD. The CDR3 coding sequence is TGTGCCACCAGTGATTTAGACAGCATCCAGCTCGATGAGCAGTTCTTC. It translates to CATSDLDSIQLDEQFF.

The rearrangement links TRBV4-1 to TRBJ1-1, with 8 bases fitting TRBD1. Looked up from germline, CDR1 is MGHRA and CDR2 is YSYEKL. This CDR3 is built from 15 residues. Losses at the gene ends were 3 bases for V and 1 base for J; bases not matched to a gene: 4. This chain's CDR3 is CASSHRGQGNTEAFF. The CDR3 DNA sequence: TGCGCCAGCAGCCACCGAGGACAGGGGAACACTGAAGCTTTCTTT.

The chain combines TRBV12-3 or TRBV12-4 with TRBJ2-5; no definite D call. V dropped 1 base and J dropped 7 bases, with 4 bases sitting between them. This CDR3 contains 11 residues. CDR3 bases: TGTGCCAGCAGTTTAGTCGGGACCCAGTACTTC. Translating gives CASSLVGTQYF.

The chain uses TRBV6-5 and TRBJ2-5, with D maybe TRBD1 (5 bases). Germline-derived CDR1 and CDR2 are MNHEY and SVGAGI. CDR3 size: 15 residues. Trimming took 0 bases from V and 2 from J, leaving 10 bases between them. This CDR3 is CASSYSRHRQETQYF. The CDR3 nucleotides are TGTGCCAGCAGTTACTCGCGGCACAGGCAAGAGACCCAGTACTTC.

The chain is built from TRBV9 and TRBJ2-1; TRBD2 aligns across 7 bases. V was clipped by 0 bases and J by 0 bases; unmatched bases: 3. Germline-derived CDR1 and CDR2 are SGDLS and YYNGEE. The CDR3 length is 16 residues. CDR3 coding DNA: TGTGCCAGCAGCGTAGGGGGGGGGAGCTCCTACAATGAGCAGTTCTTC. This translates into CASSVGGGSSYNEQFF.

The J gene is TRBJ2-7, the V gene TRBV28; TRBD1 is a possible D gene (6 bases). V was shortened by 4 bases and J by 0 bases, with 16 bases between the two germline ends. CDR1 and CDR2 from the germline V gene are MDHEN and SYDVKM. CDR3 length equals 16 residues. This chain's CDR3 is CASSYRTNRVSYEQYF. In nucleotides, the CDR3 is TGTGCCAGCAGTTACCGAACTAACAGGGTCTCCTACGAGCAGTACTTC.

The genes are TRBV4-1 and TRBJ2-7, with D perhaps TRBD1 (5 bases). The CDR3 has 14 amino acids. The V end was cut by 1 base, the J end by 1 base, with 8 bases between. Germline V gives CDR1 MGHRA, CDR2 YSYEKL. CDR3 amino acids: CASSQVSGSYEQYF. The DNA for the CDR3 is TGCGCCAGCAGCCAAGTTTCAGGGTCCTACGAGCAGTACTTC.

This clonotype was detected only once. This sequence joins TRBV29-1 and TRBJ2-7; D remains ambiguous. Trimming cost V 1 base and J 1 base, with 8 bases left between them. Germline CDR1 is SQVTM and CDR2 is ANQGSEA. The CDR3 is 13 residues long. CDR3 sequence (DNA): TGCAGCGTTGAAGGGAAGGAATCCTACGAGCAGTACTTC. Protein sequence: CSVEGKESYEQYF.

The V call is TRBV5-6, the J call TRBJ2-2; TRBD2 matches at 8 bases. Germline loops: CDR1 SGHDT, CDR2 YYEEEE. The CDR3 is 14 residues long. Trimming took 8 bases from V and 1 from J; bases not matched to a gene: 4. Written as DNA, the CDR3 is TGTGCCAGGCAGCGGGAGAAGAACACCGGGGAGCTGTTTTTT. Encoded protein: CARQREKNTGELFF. The full variable domain, in which reference TRBV5-6 and TRBJ2-2 provide the parts outside the CDR3, is DAGVTQSPTHLIKTRGQQVTLRCSPKSGHDTVSWYQQALGQGPQFIFQYYEEEERQRGNFPDRFSGHQFPNYSSELNVNALLLGDSALYLCARQREKNTGELFFGEGSRLTVL.

This clonotype has only a few counts. The gene calls are TRBV25-1 and TRBJ1-2; no clear D gene. Germline CDR1 MGHDK, CDR2 SYGVNS. Trimming left V 2 bases short and J 2 bases short, with 9 bases between. The CDR3 spans 14 residues. The CDR3 spells CASSEGGQNYGYTF. CDR3 bases: TGTGCCAGCAGTGAAGGCGGGCAGAACTATGGCTACACCTTC.

The chain employs TRBV20-1 and TRBJ2-1; 11 nucleotides line up with TRBD2. The germline CDR1 and CDR2 sequences are DFQATT and SNEGSKA (reference sequence). The CDR3 covers 14 residues. The ends lost 5 bases at V and 4 bases at J; junction bases unmatched: 4. CDR3 amino acids: CSALRLAGYNEQFF. The CDR3 DNA reads as TGCAGTGCTTTGAGACTAGCGGGGTACAATGAGCAGTTCTTC.